These 18 T cell receptor beta chains were all obtained from the same sample, sequenced in a study of CD8 T cells in ankylosing spondylitis. TCRdb passed the 5' RACE reads through MiXCR, listing each CDR3 protein once. This table holds 250,000 to 400,000 distinct CDR3 sequences, roughly 10% found once. The sequenced sample was blood, either unsorted or a sorted T cell fraction (not recorded which). The receptors come from a female donor with ankylosing spondylitis or in good health (not recorded which).

This clonotype was found a few times. V usage is TRBV27 and J usage is TRBJ1-6; possibly TRBD1 for D (5 bases). Germline V CDR1 and CDR2: MNHEY, SMNVEV (reference sequence). The V end was cut by 7 bases, the J end by 10 bases, with 20 bases between. CDR3 length: 15 amino acids. The CDR3 sequence: CASTLRVQGGSPLHF. The CDR3 DNA sequence: TGTGCCAGCACCCTCAGGGTGCAGGGAGGATCACCCCTCCACTTT.

Remarks on this clonotype: A clone one base away is much larger, so this may be a read error. This sequence joins TRBV20-1 and TRBJ2-1; 7 bases are a match to TRBD2. The germline CDR1 and CDR2 sequences are DFQATT and SNEGSKA (reference sequence). This CDR3 is 16 amino acids long. CDR3 bases: TGCTGTGCTAGAACTCGGCGGCTAGCGGTTGGTAATGAGCAGTTCTTC. It specifies CCARTRRLAVGNEQFF.

This clonotype appeared a few times. This chain links TRBV12-3 or TRBV12-4 with TRBJ1-4, with a possible D match to TRBD1 (5 bases). The CDR3 length is 11 residues. V lost 6 bases and J lost 7, with 6 bases in between. DNA for the CDR3: TGTGCCAGCAGCGGGGGTGAAAAACTGTTTTTT. Protein: CASSGGEKLFF.

This clonotype was counted at least ten times. V and J are TRBV7-2 and TRBJ2-2, with 8 bases matching TRBD1. The V gene end was trimmed by 5 bases and the J gene end by 5 bases; junction bases not matched to a gene: 10. CDR3 size: 16 residues. Looked up from germline, CDR1 is SGHTA and CDR2 is FQGNSA. In DNA, the CDR3 is TGTGCCAGCAGCACCTCAGGGGGCTTAGGTACCGGGGAGCTGTTTTTT. As protein: CASSTSGGLGTGELFF.

This clonotype was seen repeatedly, ten times or more. The rearrangement uses TRBV2 and TRBJ2-3, with D possibly matching TRBD2 (6 bases). V lost 4 bases, J lost 0 bases, and 20 bases lay in between. The CDR3 covers 18 residues. Per germline, CDR1 SNHLY and CDR2 FYNNEI. The CDR3 protein is CASSAGFGVRGSTDTQYF. In DNA form, the CDR3 reads TGTGCCAGCAGTGCTGGATTCGGTGTGCGGGGCAGCACAGATACGCAGTATTTT.

A few counts support this clonotype. This chain uses TRBV12-3 or TRBV12-4 with TRBJ1-1; D gene unclear. V was pared by 1 base and J by 11 bases, with 17 bases between. CDR3 size: 14 residues. This CDR3 is CASSLGGLVEGAFF. CDR3 DNA sequence: TGTGCCAGCAGTTTAGGGGGTCTTGTAGAAGGCGCTTTCTTT.

This clonotype was seen a handful of times. The chain uses TRBV7-2 and TRBJ1-2; possibly TRBD1 for D (6 bases). Germline values: CDR1 SGHTA, CDR2 FQGNSA. Trimming shortened V by 5 bases and J by 8 bases, and 12 bases separated the two germline ends. The CDR3 extends over 12 amino acids. CDR3 residues: CASSLKDRGYTF. The CDR3 DNA reads TGTGCCAGCAGCCTCAAGGACAGAGGCTACACCTTC.

At least ten counts were recorded for this clonotype. The V call is TRBV9, the J call TRBJ2-5, with a weak D call TRBD1 (6 bases). The CDR3 has 14 amino acids. Looked up from germline, CDR1 is SGDLS and CDR2 is YYNGEE. The V gene lost 4 bases and the J gene lost 4 bases, with 14 bases spanning the gap. The CDR3 DNA reads as TGTGCCAGCAGCCCCGCTACAGGGTTAGAGACCCAGTACTTC. Translation gives CASSPATGLETQYF.

This clonotype showed up many times. The V and J genes are TRBV6-5 and TRBJ1-2, with 8 nucleotides matching TRBD1. The V gene's germline CDR1 is MNHEY and CDR2 SVGAGI. This CDR3 spans 14 amino acids. J gave up 8 bases and V 4 bases, and 9 bases lay outside the gene matches. CDR3 sequence: CASSSDRGLIGYTF. CDR3 DNA: TGTGCCAGCAGTTCAGACAGGGGTTTAATCGGCTACACCTTC.

This sequence joins TRBV5-1 and TRBJ1-4; D ambiguous. V lost 3 bases and J lost 8, with 14 bases in between. Germline-derived CDR1 and CDR2 are SGHRS and YFSETQ. CDR3 length equals 14 residues. Here the CDR3 DNA reads TGCGCCAGCAGCTCCGAATTAGGAGCGGAAAAACTGTTTTTT. Encoded protein: CASSSELGAEKLFF.

This clonotype appeared many times. The chain joins TRBV5-1 to TRBJ2-5; no clear D. The germline V gene has CDR1 SGHRS and CDR2 YFSETQ. The V end was cut by 0 bases, the J end by 5 bases, with 8 bases between. This CDR3 has 13 amino acids. The CDR3 region is CASSLDAGETQYF. The CDR3 nucleotides are TGCGCCAGCAGCTTGGATGCTGGGGAGACCCAGTACTTC. The full variable domain, its missing parts supplied by reference TRBV5-1 and TRBJ2-5, is KAGVTQTPRYLIKTRGQQVTLSCSPISGHRSVSWYQQTPGQGLQFLFEYFSETQRNKGNFPGRFSGRQFSNSRSEMNVSTLELGDSALYLCASSLDAGETQYFGPGTRLLVL.

This clonotype was found many times. The chain is built from TRBV20-1 and TRBJ1-2; D possibly corresponds to TRBD1 (5 bases). V lost 3 bases and J 7 bases, leaving 9 bases between the germline ends. There are 11 residues in the CDR3. The V gene's germline CDR1 is DFQATT and CDR2 SNEGSKA (reference sequence). For the CDR3, the DNA is TGCAGTGCTAGGGGGGGGGGTGGCTACACCTTC. Translated, it gives CSARGGGGYTF.

This clonotype has ten or more counts. The chain combines TRBV9 with TRBJ1-2, with 8 bases identical to TRBD1. CDR1 is SGDLS, CDR2 YYNGEE, per germline. V shed 4 bases and J 0 bases; nucleotides not matched to a gene: 8. This CDR3 comprises 16 residues. The CDR3 coding sequence is TGTGCCAGCAGCAAGTTGGGACAGGCTGCTAACTATGGCTACACCTTC. Amino acid sequence: CASSKLGQAANYGYTF. Complete variable domain (other parts from reference TRBV9 and TRBJ1-2): DSGVTQTPKHLITATGQRVTLRCSPRSGDLSVYWYQQSLDQGLQFLIQYYNGEERAKGNILERFSAQQFPDLHSELNLSSLELGDSALYFCASSKLGQAANYGYTFGSGTRLTVV.

The chain couples TRBV6-2 or TRBV6-3 to TRBJ2-3, with D perhaps TRBD1 (6 bases). CDR3 length: 14 amino acids. V lost 7 bases and J 1 base, leaving 12 bases between the germline ends. Germline values: CDR1 MNHEY, CDR2 SVGEGT. CDR3 sequence reads: CASTGTIRTDTQYF. CDR3 nucleotide sequence: TGTGCCAGCACCGGGACAATTCGCACAGATACGCAGTATTTT.

There are many counts of this clonotype. V usage is TRBV12-3 or TRBV12-4 and J usage is TRBJ2-3; no clear D gene. CDR3 length: 14 residues. The V gene lost 6 bases and the J gene lost 7 bases, with 17 bases spanning the gap. This CDR3 is CASSPSQPVNTQYF. CDR3 bases: TGTGCCAGCAGCCCATCACAACCCGTTAATACGCAGTATTTT.

This clonotype was counted at least ten times. The rearrangement joins TRBV7-2 to TRBJ1-2, with 8 bases identical to TRBD1. Trimming took 1 base from V and 8 from J; bases not matched to a gene: 9. Germline CDR1 is SGHTA and CDR2 is FQGNSA. The CDR3 consists of 15 residues. The chain's CDR3 is CASSLVGQGVDGYTF. In DNA, the CDR3 is TGTGCCAGCAGCTTAGTAGGACAGGGTGTTGACGGCTACACCTTC.

This clonotype was recorded many times. The CDR3 bases are TGTGCCAGCAGTTCCCTACTGACGGGGTCTGGAAACACCATATATTTT. It codes for CASSSLLTGSGNTIYF. The gene calls are TRBV12-3 or TRBV12-4 and TRBJ1-3, with D hard to call. This CDR3 has 16 amino acids. V lost 4 bases and J 1 base, leaving 14 bases between the germline ends.

The chain is built from TRBV7-2 and TRBJ2-5; 15 positions agree with TRBD2. V shed 5 bases and J 7 bases; nucleotides not matched to a gene: 11. Germline V gives CDR1 SGHTA, CDR2 FQGNSA. The CDR3 is 17 amino acids. CDR3 sequence reads: CASSPWTSGRVSGTQYF. The CDR3 DNA reads TGTGCCAGCAGCCCGTGGACTAGCGGGAGGGTATCGGGGACCCAGTACTTC. The whole variable domain, filled in from reference TRBV7-2 and TRBJ2-5, reads GAGVSQSPSNKVTEKGKDVELRCDPISGHTALYWYRQSLGQGLEFLIYFQGNSAPDKSGLPSDRFSAERTGGSVSTLTIQRTQQEDSAVYLCASSPWTSGRVSGTQYFGPGTRLLVL.